Included here is one T cell receptor (beta chain) sequence, with context. This specimen belongs to a study of beta chain features in type 1 diabetes. Post-sort purity exceeded 98% for all sorted populations. Every bit of the isolated RNA underwent reverse transcription, so sequencing read expressed TCRB transcripts. TCRdb keeps only in-frame clones here, not all; method: immunoSEQ multiplex PCR. This table holds some 250,000 clones, less than 35% found once. This receptor was taken from a man between 25 and 39 years old in good health. The specimen sequenced was central memory CD4+ T cells from blood.

CDR3 in amino acids: CAWRSPSGRARSGELFF. For the CDR3, the DNA is TGTGCCTGGAGGAGTCCTAGCGGGAGGGCCCGGTCCGGGGAGCTGTTTTTT. The chain uses TRBV30 and TRBJ2-2; 12 nucleotides agree with TRBD2. After removal of 3 bases from V and 6 bases from J, the junction contained 11 bases not matched to a gene. The CDR3 length is 17 residues. CDR1 and CDR2 from the germline V gene are GTSNPN and SVGIG (reference sequence).